This T cell receptor beta chain was captured in a study of pediatric ulcerative colitis (dated by TCRdb to between 2019 and 2020). Background on the whole study: About 7 ulcerative colitis patients had pancolitis and two had left-sided colitis, with histology consistent with ulcerative colitis in all. Ten or so newly diagnosed, treatment-naive pediatric ulcerative colitis patients and four non-IBD control children each provided paired blood and rectal samples. By Pediatric Ulcerative Colitis Activity Index, two patients had mild disease, several had moderate disease and three had acute severe colitis. The research as a whole found: Repertoires were derived from total lymphocyte DNA, so rare subsets such as regulatory T cells may have patterns not reflected. The healthy control group was small, with only a handful of individuals. Features of the rectal repertoire distinguished controls, mild-moderate colitis patients and acute severe colitis patients, and in acute severe colitis, rectal diversity was reduced because of clonal expansions. Autologous blood-rectal clonal overlap was significantly higher in ulcerative colitis patients than in controls, suggesting increased T cell trafficking to inflamed tissue. A couple of rectal CDR3 clonotypes were found in every ulcerative colitis patient but in no control. A couple of patients' blood samples yielded substantially fewer templates for technical reasons and were excluded from blood-rectal overlap analysis.

Ulcerative colitis patients had received no immunosuppressive medication before the diagnostic colonoscopy. Blood was sampled at the time of the colonoscopy. The Wizard kit (Promega) was used to extract genomic DNA from both blood and intestinal samples. In the case of this clone: It has no known antigen specificity. The input lacks base qualities; no much larger clone sits a single base away.

V is shortened by 6 bases, J by 6 bases, and the region joining them spans 7 bases. The germline V gene provides CDR1 SGHTS and CDR2 YDEGEE. The CDR3 measures 11 amino acids from cysteine to phenylalanine. Kept here is only the CDR3 DNA, which spans 33 bases and is read in frame from base 1. Using the immunoSEQ TRB Survey service, rearranged CDR3 beta regions were amplified from genomic DNA with multiplex V and J primers. Survey-level sequencing depth of up to 500,000 reads per sample was used to keep depth equal across samples. Libraries were purified and pooled, and sequencing was performed on Illumina technology. The authors' analysis ran thus. Productive clonality, sample overlap, pairwise scatters, CDR3 beta length, V/D/J gene usage and productiveness were all assessed with the immunoSEQ online tools. Calculated diversity was defined as the number of unique rearrangements divided by total templates times 100, and Shannon and Simpson indices were additionally computed. Principal component analysis was performed on Z-score normalized data with the R prcomp function and the ggbiplot package. Blood-rectal clonal overlap within each subject was quantified with Morisita's index. This immuneACCESS table, as held by TCRdb, lists in-frame sequences with V and J called but not all clones. Of the missing ones, under half trace to an unresolved V gene in checked studies; the others have no known cause. Clone size and the V and J calls come from that table; the DNA yielded D and trimming. The table for this sample lists some 60,000 clones; 75% to 85% of them were counted only once. The ten largest account for around 5% of the sample.

The TCR comes from a boy younger than 18 with moderate ulcerative colitis. Recombination linked TRBV5-8 to TRBJ1-3; confidence is insufficient to name the D gene. Input material: blood. At the DNA level, the sequence is TGTGCCAGCACTCCAGTAAACACCATATATTTT. It is translated as CASTPVNTIYF.